Below, 6 T cell receptor beta chains from the same sample are listed, as sequenced in a study of blood T cell repertoires in COVID-19. This table comes from immunoSEQ multiplex PCR, and its TCRdb copy is limited to in-frame clones, with some not included. The sample contains approximately 120,000 clones, 88% of which appear only once. The source material was peripheral blood. These receptors were taken from a woman older than 75 with acute or convalescent COVID-19.

The J gene is TRBJ2-3, the V gene TRBV7-9; the D gene is possibly TRBD1 (5 bases). Germline CDR1 is SEHNR and CDR2 is FQNEAQ (reference sequence). CDR3 size: 16 residues. V shed 2 bases and J shed 1 base, with 13 bases lying between them. CDR3 sequence reads: CASSLRRVLGTDTQYF. CDR3 nucleotides: TGTGCCAGCAGCTTACGCAGGGTTCTTGGCACAGATACGCAGTATTTT. Complete variable domain (other parts from reference TRBV7-9 and TRBJ2-3): DTGVSQNPRHKITKRGQNVTFRCDPISEHNRLYWYRQTLGQGPEFLTYFQNEAQLEKSRLLSDRFSAERPKGSFSTLEIQRTEQGDSAMYLCASSLRRVLGTDTQYFGPGTRLTVL.

This chain's CDR3 is CASSTKQGAREKLFF. The CDR3 DNA sequence: TGTGCCAGCAGCACGAAACAGGGGGCCAGAGAAAAACTGTTTTTT. The rearrangement uses TRBV5-6 and TRBJ1-4; 9 bases align to TRBD1. Germline assignment: CDR1 SGHDT and CDR2 YYEEEE. The CDR3 is made up of 15 amino acids. The ends lost 4 bases at V and 8 bases at J; junction bases unmatched: 9.

The genes are TRBV28 and TRBJ2-3, with D maybe TRBD1 (6 bases). Germline V lookup: CDR1 MDHEN, CDR2 SYDVKM. The CDR3 totals 14 residues. V shed 5 bases and J shed 3 bases, with 12 bases lying between them. This CDR3 reads CASSTTGRTDTQYF. The CDR3, as DNA: TGTGCCAGCAGTACGACAGGCAGGACAGATACGCAGTATTTT.

This chain connects TRBV12-3 or TRBV12-4 to TRBJ2-7; 7 bases fit TRBD1. The CDR3 contains 13 residues. J was trimmed by 8 bases and V by 5 bases; bases with no gene match: 9. CDR3 sequence reads: CASSKDRVSQQYF. CDR3 sequence (DNA): TGTGCCAGCAGTAAAGACAGGGTATCGCAGCAGTACTTC.

The chain has TRBV7-6 and TRBJ1-5; 8 bases are shared with TRBD1. This CDR3 contains 13 residues. V shed 4 bases and J 5 bases; nucleotides not matched to a gene: 1. Germline V gene sequence: CDR1 SGHVS, CDR2 FNYEAQ. CDR3 in DNA: TGTGCCAGCAGCTCACAGGGGGATCAGCCCCAGCATTTT. Encoded protein: CASSSQGDQPQHF.

The CDR3 region has the DNA TGCGCCAGCAGGATGGCTGGACTAGGAGACAATGAGCAGTTCTTC. Translation: CASRMAGLGDNEQFF. The gene calls are TRBV5-1 and TRBJ2-1, with TRBD2 matching 7 bases. Per the germline V gene, CDR1 is SGHRS and CDR2 is YFSETQ. Trimming took 5 bases from V and 5 from J; bases not matched to a gene: 10. This CDR3 is 15 amino acids long. The full variable domain, in which reference TRBV5-1 and TRBJ2-1 provide the parts outside the CDR3, is KAGVTQTPRYLIKTRGQQVTLSCSPISGHRSVSWYQQTPGQGLQFLFEYFSETQRNKGNFPGRFSGRQFSNSRSEMNVSTLELGDSALYLCASRMAGLGDNEQFFGPGTRLTVL.